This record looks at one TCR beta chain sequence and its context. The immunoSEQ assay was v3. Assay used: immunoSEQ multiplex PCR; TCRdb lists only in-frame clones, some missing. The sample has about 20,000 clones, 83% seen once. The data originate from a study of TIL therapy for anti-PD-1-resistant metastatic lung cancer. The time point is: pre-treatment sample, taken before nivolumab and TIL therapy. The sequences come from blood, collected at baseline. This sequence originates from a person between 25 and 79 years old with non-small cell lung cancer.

CDR3 in DNA: TGTGCCAGCAGCCCCCTAGCGGGGGGATACACCGGGGAGCTGTTTTTT. Protein sequence: CASSPLAGGYTGELFF. V usage is TRBV5-4 and J usage is TRBJ2-2; 11 bases are a match to TRBD2. Looked up from germline, CDR1 is SGHNT and CDR2 is YYREEE (reference sequence). Unmatched junction bases numbered 5, after V lost 4 bases and J lost 3 bases. The CDR3 extends over 16 amino acids. Together with reference TRBV5-4 and TRBJ2-2, the CDR3 gives the full variable domain: ETGVTQSPTHLIKTRGQQVTLRCSSQSGHNTVSWYQQALGQGPQFIFQYYREEENGRGNFPPRFSGLQFPNYSSELNVNALELDDSALYLCASSPLAGGYTGELFFGEGSRLTVL.